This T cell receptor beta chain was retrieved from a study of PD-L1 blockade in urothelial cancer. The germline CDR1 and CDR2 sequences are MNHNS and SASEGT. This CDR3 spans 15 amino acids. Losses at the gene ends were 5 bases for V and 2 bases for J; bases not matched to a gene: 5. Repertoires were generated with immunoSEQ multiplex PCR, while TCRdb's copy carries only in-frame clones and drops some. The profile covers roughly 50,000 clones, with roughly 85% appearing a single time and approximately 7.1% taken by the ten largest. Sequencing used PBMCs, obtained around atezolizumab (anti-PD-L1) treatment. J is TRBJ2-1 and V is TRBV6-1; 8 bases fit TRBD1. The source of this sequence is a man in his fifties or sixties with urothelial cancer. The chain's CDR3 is CASSKDRVAYNEQFF. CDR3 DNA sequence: TGTGCCAGCAGTAAGGACAGGGTTGCCTACAATGAGCAGTTCTTC.